This T cell receptor beta chain was sequenced in a study of T cells after somatic rescue of genetic block. The data were produced by immunoSEQ multiplex PCR, yet TCRdb's version contains in-frame clones alone and is incomplete. The sample carries 13,000 to 15,000 clones, approximately 70% recorded once. This clone was counted a few times. This CDR3 is 13 amino acids long. Unmatched junction bases numbered 4, after V lost 8 bases and J lost 5 bases. The V gene's germline CDR1 is MDHEN and CDR2 SYDVKM. The J gene is TRBJ1-4, the V gene TRBV28, with 8 bases that match TRBD1. This receptor was identified in a boy aged 5-17 years. Specimen: peripheral blood mononuclear cells (PBMCs). The CDR3 reads CASGQGANEKLFF. DNA of the CDR3: TGTGCCAGCGGACAGGGCGCCAATGAAAAACTGTTTTTT. The full variable domain, with the rest looked up from reference TRBV28 and TRBJ1-4, is DVKVTQSSRYLVKRTGEKVFLECVQDMDHENMFWYRQDPGLGLRLIYFSYDVKMKEKGDIPEGYSVSREKKERFSLILESASTNQTSMYLCASGQGANEKLFFGSGTQLSVL.